What follows describes a single TCR beta chain. CDR1 is SGHDN, CDR2 FVKESK, per germline. The V and J ends lost 2 bases and 10 bases respectively, with 15 bases between them. This CDR3 region has 14 residues. These data are taken from a study of blood T cell repertoires in COVID-19. The assay was immunoSEQ multiplex PCR, and TCRdb's table has in-frame clones only and misses some. The sample has hundreds of thousands of clones, roughly 90% seen once; the top ten hold roughly 1.2%. This clonotype was sampled from a man aged 35-49 years with acute or convalescent COVID-19. This chain connects TRBV14 to TRBJ2-1, with D tentatively TRBD2 (6 bases). The sequenced sample consisted of peripheral blood. CDR3 region: CASSQISPSVEQFF. The CDR3 coding sequence is TGTGCCAGCAGCCAAATTTCGCCTAGCGTCGAGCAGTTCTTC.